The 27 T cell receptor beta chains listed next were all sequenced from one sample in a study of molecular identifiers for immune sequencing clone quantification. TCRdb independently ran MiXCR on the PCR reads; one entry per CDR3 protein. The data show around 460,000 distinct CDR3 sequences, about 20% seen once. Material: naive CD8+ T cells from blood, with Jurkat cell RNA spiked in. Noted subset: FACS-sorted CD8+CD4-CCR7+CD45RA+ naive T cells. These receptors were obtained from a human donor in good health. Some libraries in this study had Jurkat cell RNA spiked in.

The chain has TRBV4-1 and TRBJ1-4; D might be TRBD1 (5 bases). Germline lookup yields CDR1 MGHRA and CDR2 YSYEKL. V lost 4 bases and J lost 0, with 21 bases in between. This CDR3 is 19 amino acids long. The CDR3 nucleotides are TGCGCCAGCAGCCCAGAGACCGGGACGGTTCTTTCAACTAATGAAAAACTGTTTTTT. This encodes CASSPETGTVLSTNEKLFF.

As concerns this clonotype: A much larger clone sits a single nucleotide away, making a read error possible. The genes are TRBV19 and TRBJ2-7, with D tentatively TRBD2 (6 bases). V was pared by 6 bases and J by 1 base, with 16 bases between. This CDR3 contains 15 residues. Germline V lookup: CDR1 LNHDA, CDR2 SQIVND (reference sequence). Written as DNA, the CDR3 is TGTGCCAGTAGCATCGAGGGAGGCCTATCCTACGAGCAGTACTTC. This sequence encodes CASSIEGGLSYEQYF.

This clonotype was seen more than once but under ten times. The chain joins TRBV28 to TRBJ1-3; D might be TRBD1 (5 bases). The CDR3 has 16 amino acids. Germline loops: CDR1 MDHEN, CDR2 SYDVKM. V was shortened by 3 bases and J by 0 bases, with 12 bases between the two germline ends. CDR3 coding DNA: TGTGCCAGCAGTTTGGGGCCAGTGGTCTCTGGAAACACCATATATTTT. Amino acid sequence: CASSLGPVVSGNTIYF.

This clonotype was counted many times. This sequence joins TRBV20-1 and TRBJ2-7; D is perhaps TRBD1 (6 bases). Germline V gives CDR1 DFQATT, CDR2 SNEGSKA (reference sequence). V was pared by 4 bases and J by 4 bases, with 14 bases between. CDR3 length equals 13 residues. CDR3 nucleotide sequence: TGCAGTGCTATCCGGGACACGGCTTACGAGCAGTACTTC. This sequence encodes CSAIRDTAYEQYF.

A remark on this clonotype: An end of the junction does not agree with germline; a read error may underlie this. The V call is TRBV7-2, the J call TRBJ1-6; TRBD1 might be the D (6 bases). This CDR3 contains 16 residues. CDR1 and CDR2 (germline): SGHTA, FQGNSA. CDR3 in DNA: TGTGCCGGCAGCTTGGGGGGGGCTCCCTATAATTCACCCCTCCACTTT. This encodes CAGSLGGAPYNSPLHF.

This clonotype has a handful of counts. The rearrangement uses TRBV20-1 and TRBJ2-7, with 9 bases lining up with TRBD2. The CDR3 is made up of 17 amino acids. Germline V lookup: CDR1 DFQATT, CDR2 SNEGSKA (reference sequence). Unmatched junction bases numbered 11, after V lost 1 base and J lost 1 base. This CDR3 reads CSARALAGGIGSYEQYF. As DNA, the CDR3 is TGCAGTGCTAGAGCGTTGGCGGGAGGGATCGGTTCCTACGAGCAGTACTTC.

The chain uses TRBV4-3 and TRBJ2-3; 8 bases are shared with TRBD1. This CDR3 comprises 22 residues. The V and J ends lost 0 bases and 1 base, in that order; junction bases with no gene match: 21. Germline CDR1 reads LGHNA; CDR2 reads YSLEER. CDR3 coding DNA: TGCGCCAGCAGCCAAGAGGGGGGCGGGACAGGCTCCATGGAAGGGGGCACAGATACGCAGTATTTT. This encodes CASSQEGGGTGSMEGGTDTQYF.

Worth noting for this clonotype: A much larger clone differs by one base, so this may be a read error. The V gene is TRBV20-1, the J gene TRBJ1-1, with a possible D match to TRBD1 (6 bases). CDR3 length equals 15 residues. Germline V lookup: CDR1 DFQATT, CDR2 SNEGSKA (reference sequence). CDR3 loop: CSARGSGGGNTAAFF. CDR3 nucleotide sequence: TGCAGTGCTAGAGGGTCCGGGGGCGGGAACACTGCAGCTTTCTTT.

Only one count was recorded for this clonotype. CDR3 loop: CASSLSNGGYGYTF. In DNA, the CDR3 is TGTGCCAGCAGTTTATCCAACGGAGGCTATGGCTACACCTTC. V is TRBV28 and J is TRBJ1-2; D is unclear. The germline V gene has CDR1 MDHEN and CDR2 SYDVKM. Trimming shortened V by 1 base and J by 4 bases, and 10 bases separated the two germline ends. There are 14 residues in the CDR3.

This clonotype was picked up many times. This chain links TRBV28 with TRBJ2-3; 7 nucleotides match TRBD2. The CDR3 runs to 14 residues. Germline assignment: CDR1 MDHEN and CDR2 SYDVKM. Trimming removed 3 bases from V and 4 bases from J; junction bases left unmatched: 4. In nucleotides, the CDR3 is TGTGCCAGCAGTTTTGCGGGGAGGGCAGATACGCAGTATTTT. Its translation is CASSFAGRADTQYF.

This clonotype was seen repeatedly, ten times or more. The rearrangement joins TRBV7-9 to TRBJ2-4, with a weak D call TRBD2 (6 bases). Germline CDR1 SEHNR, CDR2 FQNEAQ (reference sequence). Trimming stripped 5 bases from V and 8 bases from J, with 19 bases between. The CDR3 extends over 15 amino acids. As DNA, the CDR3 is TGTGCCAGCAGCCTCGCGGGGTGGAGGGATGACATTCAGTACTTC. This sequence encodes CASSLAGWRDDIQYF. The entire variable domain, with the rest obtained from reference TRBV7-9 and TRBJ2-4, is as follows: DTGVSQNPRHKITKRGQNVTFRCDPISEHNRLYWYRQTLGQGPEFLTYFQNEAQLEKSRLLSDRFSAERPKGSFSTLEIQRTEQGDSAMYLCASSLAGWRDDIQYFGAGTRLSVL.

This clonotype was recorded many times. The J gene is TRBJ2-7, the V gene TRBV5-4; the D gene could be TRBD1 or TRBD2 (5 bases each). The CDR3 has 13 amino acids. Per the germline V gene, CDR1 is SGHNT and CDR2 is YYREEE (reference sequence). Trimming cost V 1 base and J 6 bases, with 11 bases left between them. CDR3 coding DNA: TGTGCCAGCAGCTTGAGTGGGGGTCGCGAGCAGTACTTC. Amino acids: CASSLSGGREQYF. The full variable domain, rest sourced from reference TRBV5-4 and TRBJ2-7, is ETGVTQSPTHLIKTRGQQVTLRCSSQSGHNTVSWYQQALGQGPQFIFQYYREEENGRGNFPPRFSGLQFPNYSSELNVNALELDDSALYLCASSLSGGREQYFGPGTRLTVT.

This chain connects TRBV28 to TRBJ2-7; D is perhaps TRBD2 (6 bases). CDR1 is MDHEN and CDR2 is SYDVKM in the germline V gene. The V end was cut by 2 bases, the J end by 6 bases, with 14 bases between. The CDR3 spans 14 residues. The CDR3 sequence is CASSLGSPGVEQYF. CDR3 nucleotides: TGTGCCAGCAGTTTAGGGTCCCCGGGGGTCGAGCAGTACTTC.

Ten or more counts support this clonotype. The chain combines TRBV7-9 with TRBJ2-5; D perhaps matches TRBD2 (5 bases). Trimming pared 1 base from V and 5 bases from J, leaving 11 bases between. The CDR3 runs 14 residues. Germline CDR1 SEHNR, CDR2 FQNEAQ (reference sequence). The CDR3 reads CASSLVGNDETQYF. The CDR3 DNA sequence: TGTGCCAGCAGCTTAGTCGGGAACGACGAGACCCAGTACTTC.

This clonotype has only a few counts. This chain uses TRBV4-3 with TRBJ2-5, with D tentatively TRBD2 (5 bases). Trimming left V 0 bases short and J 6 bases short, with 11 bases between. Germline CDR1 reads LGHNA; CDR2 reads YSLEER. The CDR3 length is 14 residues. CDR3 region: CASSQDLGSKTQYF. In DNA form, the CDR3 reads TGCGCCAGCAGCCAAGATTTGGGGAGTAAGACCCAGTACTTC.

Notes on this clonotype: A much larger clone lies a single base off, so this may be a read error. V usage is TRBV5-3 and J usage is TRBJ1-1; D not certain. TRBV5-3 has ORF status, its function being uncertain. This CDR3 is built from 15 residues. V lost 8 bases, J lost 4 bases, and 21 bases lay in between. CDR3: CASKDGMWESTEAFF. The CDR3 coding sequence is TGTGCCAGCAAGGACGGTATGTGGGAGAGCACTGAAGCTTTCTTT.

In its sample, this clonotype was seen a few times. This CDR3 reads CASSQELGGSSSNTEAFF. The DNA of the CDR3 is TGTGCCAGCAGCCAAGAGTTAGGGGGCAGCTCCTCAAACACTGAAGCTTTCTTT. This chain connects TRBV3-1 to TRBJ1-1; 7 bases agree with TRBD1. The V gene end was trimmed by 0 bases and the J gene end by 2 bases; junction bases not matched to a gene: 12. The germline V gene encodes CDR1 LGHDT and CDR2 YNNKEL (reference sequence). This CDR3 has 18 amino acids.

This clonotype has at least ten counts. This chain joins TRBV12-3 or TRBV12-4 and TRBJ2-5, with 12 bases matching TRBD1. The V gene end was trimmed by 3 bases and the J gene end by 9 bases; junction bases not matched to a gene: 8. The CDR3 runs to 15 residues. CDR3: CASSFGTGGDLAQYF. In DNA form, the CDR3 reads TGTGCCAGCAGTTTCGGGACAGGGGGCGATTTGGCCCAGTACTTC.

V and J are TRBV21-1 and TRBJ1-5; the table gives TRBD1 as D, unverified against the DNA. TRBV21-1 is an annotated pseudogene. The CDR3 sequence is 16 residues long. CDR3 DNA: TGTGCCAGCAGCCCGGCGGACAGACATAGCAATCAGCCCCAGCATTTT. It is translated as CASSPADRHSNQPQHF.

On this clonotype itself: Sequence at one end of the junction differs from germline and may be a read error. The chain uses TRBV18 and TRBJ2-1; D possibly corresponds to TRBD2 (6 bases). The germline gives CDR1 KGHSH, CDR2 LQKENI. The CDR3 is made up of 19 amino acids. The CDR3: CASSPKELALVNGYNEQSF. CDR3 bases: TGTGCCAGCTCACCAAAAGAACTAGCTCTCGTTAACGGGTACAATGAGCAGTCCTTC.

In its sample, this clonotype was seen many times. The chain links TRBV5-4 to TRBJ2-2; TRBD1 agrees at 11 bases. V shed 4 bases, J shed 4 bases, and the junction held 6 bases outside the gene matches. CDR1 is SGHNT and CDR2 is YYREEE in the germline V gene (reference sequence). The CDR3 contains 16 residues. CDR3 protein: CASSRAGQGVTGELFF. The DNA for the CDR3 is TGTGCCAGCAGCAGGGCGGGACAGGGGGTCACCGGGGAGCTGTTTTTT.

This clonotype has more than one count but fewer than ten. The chain has TRBV4-2 and TRBJ2-7; 8 bases map to TRBD2. Germline-derived CDR1 and CDR2 are LGHNA and YNFKEQ. Trimming removed 2 bases from V and 1 base from J; junction bases left unmatched: 13. CDR3 size: 18 residues. The CDR3 DNA sequence: TGTGCCAGCAGCCAATTCGGTAGCGGGAAAGAGTGGTCCTACGAGCAGTACTTC. Its translation: CASSQFGSGKEWSYEQYF.

The rearrangement links TRBV9 to TRBJ2-3, with 8 bases fitting TRBD1. CDR1 is SGDLS, CDR2 YYNGEE, per germline. V trimming: 4 bases; J trimming: 3 bases; junction bases outside the gene matches: 10. CDR3 size: 16 residues. CDR3 DNA sequence: TGTGCCAGCAGCTATCGGAGGACAGGGCCGACAGATACGCAGTATTTT. It is translated as CASSYRRTGPTDTQYF.

This clonotype came up a few times. The chain uses TRBV7-9 and TRBJ2-5, with 9 bases matching TRBD2. Trimming cost V 8 bases and J 9 bases; bases outside gene matches: 16. The germline V gene encodes CDR1 SEHNR and CDR2 FQNEAQ (reference sequence). The CDR3 covers 15 residues. The CDR3 spells CASGGSGGAFYPQYF. CDR3 DNA: TGTGCCAGCGGGGGTAGCGGGGGCGCTTTCTATCCCCAGTACTTC.

The CDR3 bases are TGTGCCAGTAGTATTGGGAACTACGAGCAGTACTTC. Translating it yields CASSIGNYEQYF. The chain recombines TRBV19 with TRBJ2-7; D is unclear. This CDR3 is 12 amino acids long. V lost 3 bases and J 3 bases, leaving 6 bases between the germline ends. In germline, CDR1 is LNHDA, CDR2 SQIVND (reference sequence).

This chain uses TRBV5-1 with TRBJ2-7, with D perhaps TRBD1 or TRBD2 (5 bases each). The length of the CDR3 is 13 residues. Looked up from germline, CDR1 is SGHRS and CDR2 is YFSETQ. The V gene lost 5 bases and the J gene lost 2 bases, with 11 bases spanning the gap. The CDR3 bases are TGCGCCAGCAGGGGGGAACCTCCCTACGAGCAGTACTTC. Its translation: CASRGEPPYEQYF. The whole variable domain, filled in from reference TRBV5-1 and TRBJ2-7, reads KAGVTQTPRYLIKTRGQQVTLSCSPISGHRSVSWYQQTPGQGLQFLFEYFSETQRNKGNFPGRFSGRQFSNSRSEMNVSTLELGDSALYLCASRGEPPYEQYFGPGTRLTVT.

V usage is TRBV28 and J usage is TRBJ2-1; 10 bases line up with TRBD2. The CDR3 contains 16 residues. Trimming at V came to 2 bases and at J to 5 bases, leaving 6 bases not matched to a gene. Germline assignment: CDR1 MDHEN and CDR2 SYDVKM. CDR3 bases: TGTGCCAGCAGTTTAATTTGGACTAGCGGAAACAATGAGCAGTTCTTC. Translated: CASSLIWTSGNNEQFF.